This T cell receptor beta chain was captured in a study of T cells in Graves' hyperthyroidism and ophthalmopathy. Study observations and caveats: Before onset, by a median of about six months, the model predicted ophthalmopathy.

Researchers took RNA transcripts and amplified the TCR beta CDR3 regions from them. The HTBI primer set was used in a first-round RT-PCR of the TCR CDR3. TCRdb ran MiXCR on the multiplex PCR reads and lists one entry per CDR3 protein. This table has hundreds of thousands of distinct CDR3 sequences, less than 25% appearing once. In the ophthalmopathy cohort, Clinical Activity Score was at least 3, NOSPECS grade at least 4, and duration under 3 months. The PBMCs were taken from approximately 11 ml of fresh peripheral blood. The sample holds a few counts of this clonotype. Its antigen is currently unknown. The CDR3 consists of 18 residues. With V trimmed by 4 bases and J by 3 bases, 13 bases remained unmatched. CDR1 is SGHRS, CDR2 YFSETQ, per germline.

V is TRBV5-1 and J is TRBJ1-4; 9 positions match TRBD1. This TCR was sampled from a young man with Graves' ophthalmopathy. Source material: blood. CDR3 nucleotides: TGCGCCAGCAGCCGAGGAACAGGGGGCGCAGGAGCTAATGAAAAACTGTTTTTT. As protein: CASSRGTGGAGANEKLFF.